This paragraph reports one TCR beta chain. The antigen is not known. From blood CD8+ and CD4+ T cells, the TCR beta chain was sequenced. FACS enriched CD8+ TEMRA cells, while bulk CD8+ and CD4+ were negatively isolated. CDR1 and CDR2 (germline): SGHAT, FQNNGV. CDR3 length equals 15 residues. V was shortened by 4 bases and J by 0 bases, with 10 bases between the two germline ends. The data are from a study of CD8 T cells in Susac syndrome. RNA totalling roughly 0.45 to 1 ug underwent reverse transcription with random hexamers. Coverage of TCR beta CDR3 amplification by immunoSEQ multiplex PCR extended to 54 Vbeta and 13 Jbeta. MiXCR, applied by TCRdb to the immunoSEQ multiplex PCR reads, yields one record per CDR3 protein. The sample lists some 150,000 distinct CDR3 sequences; 95% to 96% were seen once. Broader study findings: It was acknowledged in the study that the number of individuals who were included in its TCR sequencing and HLA analysis was relatively small.

The sample taken for sequencing was CD8+ T cells from PBMCs. The chain combines TRBV11-2 with TRBJ2-1, with D tentatively TRBD1 or TRBD2 (5 bases each). This clonotype was sampled from a human donor with multiple sclerosis. The CDR3 region has the DNA TGTGCCAGCAGCTCTTCAGGGAGCTCCTACAATGAGCAGTTCTTC. Amino acids: CASSSSGSSYNEQFF. Full variable domain (outside the CDR3, taken from reference TRBV11-2 and TRBJ2-1): EAGVAQSPRYKIIEKRQSVAFWCNPISGHATLYWYQQILGQGPKLLIQFQNNGVVDDSQLPKDRFSAERLKGVDSTLKIQPAKLEDSAVYLCASSSSGSSYNEQFFGPGTRLTVL.